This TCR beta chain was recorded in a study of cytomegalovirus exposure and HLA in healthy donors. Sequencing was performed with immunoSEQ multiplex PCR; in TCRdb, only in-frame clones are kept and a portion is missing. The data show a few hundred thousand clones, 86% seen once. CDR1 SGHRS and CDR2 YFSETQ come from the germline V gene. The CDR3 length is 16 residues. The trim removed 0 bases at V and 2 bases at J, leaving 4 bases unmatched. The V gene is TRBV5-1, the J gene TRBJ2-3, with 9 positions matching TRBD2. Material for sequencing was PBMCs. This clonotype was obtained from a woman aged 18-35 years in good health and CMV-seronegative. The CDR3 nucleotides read TGCGCCAGCAGCTTGGGAGCGGGGGGTCTCACAGATACGCAGTATTTT. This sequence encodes CASSLGAGGLTDTQYF.